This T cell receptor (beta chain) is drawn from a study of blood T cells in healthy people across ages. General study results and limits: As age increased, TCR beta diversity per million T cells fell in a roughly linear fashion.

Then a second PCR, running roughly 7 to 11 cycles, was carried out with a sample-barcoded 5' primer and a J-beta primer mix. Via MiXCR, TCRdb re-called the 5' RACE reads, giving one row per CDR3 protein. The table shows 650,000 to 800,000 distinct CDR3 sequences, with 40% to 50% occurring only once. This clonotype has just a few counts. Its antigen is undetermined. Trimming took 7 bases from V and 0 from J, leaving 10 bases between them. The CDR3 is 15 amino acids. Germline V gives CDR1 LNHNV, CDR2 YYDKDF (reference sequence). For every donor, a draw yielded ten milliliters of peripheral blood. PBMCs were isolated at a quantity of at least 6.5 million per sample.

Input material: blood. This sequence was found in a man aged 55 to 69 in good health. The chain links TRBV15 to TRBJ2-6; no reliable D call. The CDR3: CATTPRNSGANVLTF. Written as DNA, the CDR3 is TGTGCCACCACCCCCCGGAACTCTGGGGCCAACGTCCTGACTTTC. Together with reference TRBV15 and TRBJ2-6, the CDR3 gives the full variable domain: DAMVIQNPRYQVTQFGKPVTLSCSQTLNHNVMYWYQQKSSQAPKLLFHYYDKDFNNEADTPDNFQSRRPNTSFCFLDIRSPGLGDTAMYLCATTPRNSGANVLTFGAGSRLTVL.